These T cell receptor beta chains were read from a single sample in a study of T cell responses to AZD1222 COVID-19 vaccine. The repertoire was sequenced with immunoSEQ multiplex PCR; TCRdb's copy has only in-frame clones and lacks some. The sample yields fewer than 130,000 clones, more than 90% seen once. The material sequenced was peripheral blood, taken on day 0 of AZD1222 vaccination. The receptors here all came from an adult in good health. The CDR3 runs from the conserved cysteine through the conserved F or W. Each record gives: J gene, D gene, clone size, V gene, CDR3 DNA, CDR3 protein. A D gene is named only where the DNA matches it firmly. The size field is filled for only some rows; it gives once, few, many or a size class.

J: TRBJ1-6
D: .
size: .
V: TRBV11-3
DNA: TGTGCCAGCAGCTTAGTTGGGGGCACGGGGTCACCCCTCCACTTT
CDR3: CASSLVGGTGSPLHF

J: TRBJ2-5
D: .
size: .
V: TRBV15
DNA: TGTGCCACCAGAAGACGGGAGACCCAGTACTTC
CDR3: CATRRRETQYF

J: TRBJ1-5
D: TRBD1
size: .
V: TRBV13
DNA: TGTGCCAGCAGCTTGGGGGACAGGGACAATCAGCCCCAGCATTTT
CDR3: CASSLGDRDNQPQHF

J: TRBJ2-7
D: TRBD2
size: .
V: TRBV27
DNA: TGTGCCAGCAGTTTAATAGCGGGGGCCTCCTACGAGCAGTACTTC
CDR3: CASSLIAGASYEQYF

J: TRBJ2-3
D: .
size: .
V: TRBV20-1
DNA: TGCAGTGCTAGCACCATCTCTGGGTATTTT
CDR3: CSASTISGYF

J: TRBJ1-2
D: .
size: .
V: TRBV2
DNA: TGTGCCAGACAGGAGAGAGAGGAGGCTGGCTACACCTTC
CDR3: CARQEREEAGYTF

J: TRBJ2-3
D: .
size: once
V: TRBV9
DNA: TGTGCCAGCAGCGTAGGAGGGGGGGACACAGATACGCAGTATTTT
CDR3: CASSVGGGDTDTQYF

J: TRBJ2-3
D: .
size: .
V: TRBV9
DNA: TGTGCCAGCAGCGTAATGGACAAGGGCACAGATACGCAGTATTTT
CDR3: CASSVMDKGTDTQYF

J: TRBJ2-7
D: .
size: .
V: TRBV3-1/TRBV3-2
DNA: TGTGCCAGCAGCGAAGGGGGGTTTTTGTGGCTCGCCTCCTACGAGCAGTACTTC
CDR3: CASSEGGFLWLASYEQYF

J: TRBJ2-7
D: .
size: .
V: TRBV28
DNA: TGTGCCAGCAGTTTAGGGCGGATGCCGTCCTACGAGCAGTACTTC
CDR3: CASSLGRMPSYEQYF

J: TRBJ2-7
D: .
size: .
V: TRBV29-1
DNA: TGCAGCGTTCTAGTAGGGACCACCCACGAGCAGTACTTC
CDR3: CSVLVGTTHEQYF

J: TRBJ2-3
D: TRBD1
size: .
V: TRBV5-1
DNA: TGCGCCAGCAGCTTGGAGGCAGGGGGCGCAGATACGCAGTATTTT
CDR3: CASSLEAGGADTQYF

J: TRBJ1-1
D: TRBD1
size: .
V: TRBV6-6
DNA: TGTGCCAGCCTCCCTCGGCGGACAGGGTCGAACACTGAAGCTTTCTTT
CDR3: CASLPRRTGSNTEAFF

J: TRBJ1-2
D: .
size: .
V: TRBV13
DNA: TGTGCCAGCAGCTTACTCAGGGATGGCTACACCTTC
CDR3: CASSLLRDGYTF

J: TRBJ1-2
D: .
size: .
V: TRBV2
DNA: TGTGCCAGCAGTGAGGACAGTTATTATGGCTACACCTTC
CDR3: CASSEDSYYGYTF

J: TRBJ1-6
D: .
size: .
V: TRBV6-5
DNA: TGTGCCAGCAGTTACTCGATTGTTGGACAGACACCCCTCCACTTT
CDR3: CASSYSIVGQTPLHF

J: TRBJ2-7
D: .
size: .
V: TRBV28
DNA: TGTGCCACCGCGACTGGTTCCTACGAGCAGTACTTC
CDR3: CATATGSYEQYF

J: TRBJ2-2
D: .
size: .
V: TRBV5-8
DNA: TGTGCCAGCAGCTTGGGACTTCATTGGGAGCTGTTTTTT
CDR3: CASSLGLHWELFF

J: TRBJ2-5
D: .
size: once
V: TRBV27
DNA: TGTGCCAGTCCATCCGTATGGGGGACCAGGGAGACCCAGTACTTC
CDR3: CASPSVWGTRETQYF

J: TRBJ1-3
D: .
size: .
V: TRBV29-1
DNA: TGCAGCGTTGTCGTGGGAGGAAACACCATATATTTT
CDR3: CSVVVGGNTIYF

J: TRBJ2-7
D: TRBD2
size: .
V: TRBV6-5
DNA: TGTGCCACGTTAGGACTAGCGGGAGTGGAGGAGCAGTACTTC
CDR3: CATLGLAGVEEQYF

J: TRBJ2-7
D: TRBD1
size: .
V: TRBV7-9
DNA: TGTGCCAGCAGCTTATTCCAGGGACAGACCTACGAGCAGTACTTC
CDR3: CASSLFQGQTYEQYF

J: TRBJ2-1
D: .
size: .
V: TRBV27
DNA: TGTGCCAGCAGCGACACGACCTACAATGAGCAGTTCTTC
CDR3: CASSDTTYNEQFF

J: TRBJ2-4
D: .
size: .
V: TRBV6-1
DNA: TGTGCCAGCAGTGAAGCGGCCGGTGTGAACGCCAAAAACATTCAGTACTTC
CDR3: CASSEAAGVNAKNIQYF

J: TRBJ2-5
D: .
size: .
V: TRBV5-1
DNA: TGCGCCAGCAGCTTGGTCGGCTACCAAGAGACCCAGTACTTC
CDR3: CASSLVGYQETQYF

J: TRBJ2-5
D: TRBD2
size: .
V: TRBV11-3
DNA: TGTGCCAGCAGCCCCAGACTAGCGGGGGGGCTATCCCAAGAGACCCAGTACTTC
CDR3: CASSPRLAGGLSQETQYF

J: TRBJ1-6
D: .
size: .
V: TRBV3-1/TRBV3-2
DNA: TGTGCCAGCACCGAAAGAAATAATTCACCCCTCCACTTT
CDR3: CASTERNNSPLHF

J: TRBJ2-1
D: TRBD2
size: .
V: TRBV6-1
DNA: TGTGCCAGCAGTGAAGCGTTGGGACTAGCGGGGGGTAATGAGCAGTTCTTC
CDR3: CASSEALGLAGGNEQFF

J: TRBJ2-3
D: .
size: .
V: TRBV28
DNA: TGTGCCAGCAGTCAACCGCAGGGTAAAACAGATACGCAGTATTTT
CDR3: CASSQPQGKTDTQYF

J: TRBJ1-3
D: TRBD1
size: .
V: TRBV9
DNA: TGTGCCAGCAGCGTAGAGGCCAGGGGGCATGGAAACACCATATATTTT
CDR3: CASSVEARGHGNTIYF

J: TRBJ2-1
D: TRBD2
size: .
V: TRBV18
DNA: TGTGCCAGCTCACCTAGCGGGGGTCTCTACAATGAGCAGTTCTTC
CDR3: CASSPSGGLYNEQFF

J: TRBJ2-7
D: TRBD1
size: once
V: TRBV5-1
DNA: TGCGCCAGCAGCCGGGACAGAAGCTACGAGCAGTACTTC
CDR3: CASSRDRSYEQYF

J: TRBJ2-1
D: .
size: .
V: TRBV12-5
DNA: TGTGCTAGTGTAGCAGGCGGATCCTACAATGAGCAGTTCTTC
CDR3: CASVAGGSYNEQFF

J: TRBJ2-5
D: .
size: .
V: TRBV5-4
DNA: TGTGCCAGCAGCTCGCCAGGTGGCCAAGAGACCCAGTACTTC
CDR3: CASSSPGGQETQYF

J: TRBJ1-2
D: .
size: few
V: TRBV28
DNA: TGTGCCAGCGAGTCGAAGGGGGATGGCTACACCTTC
CDR3: CASESKGDGYTF

J: TRBJ2-7
D: .
size: .
V: TRBV4-1
DNA: TGCGCCAGCAGCCAAAATCAGGGGAACTACGAGCAGTACTTC
CDR3: CASSQNQGNYEQYF

J: TRBJ2-4
D: .
size: .
V: TRBV30
DNA: TGTGCCTGGACAAGAGGGGTTGAGACCAAAAACATTCAGTACTTC
CDR3: CAWTRGVETKNIQYF

J: TRBJ1-2
D: TRBD1
size: .
V: TRBV25-1
DNA: TGTGCCAGCAGTTACGGGACAGGGAGTGACGGCTACACCTTC
CDR3: CASSYGTGSDGYTF

J: TRBJ1-1
D: .
size: .
V: TRBV4-3
DNA: TGCGCCAGCAGCCTCGGACTAGGGGGAACTGAAGCTTTCTTT
CDR3: CASSLGLGGTEAFF

J: TRBJ2-7
D: .
size: .
V: TRBV5-5
DNA: TGTGCCAGCAGCTTCGACAGGAGATGGGCTGACGAGCAGTACTTC
CDR3: CASSFDRRWADEQYF

J: TRBJ2-5
D: .
size: .
V: TRBV7-2
DNA: TGTGCCAGCAGCTTAACAGCGGAGTCGACCCAGTACTTC
CDR3: CASSLTAESTQYF

J: TRBJ1-4
D: TRBD1
size: .
V: TRBV6-5
DNA: TGTGCCAGCTCCTTCGAGGGGGCTGTTAATGAAAAACTGTTTTTT
CDR3: CASSFEGAVNEKLFF

J: TRBJ2-3
D: .
size: .
V: TRBV5-6
DNA: TGTGCCAGCAGCCTAAGGGCGGGAAGCACAGATACGCAGTATTTT
CDR3: CASSLRAGSTDTQYF

J: TRBJ2-6
D: .
size: .
V: TRBV5-1
DNA: TGCGCCACCCGTCCCGAGGGGCTGGCCAACGTCCTGACTTTC
CDR3: CATRPEGLANVLTF